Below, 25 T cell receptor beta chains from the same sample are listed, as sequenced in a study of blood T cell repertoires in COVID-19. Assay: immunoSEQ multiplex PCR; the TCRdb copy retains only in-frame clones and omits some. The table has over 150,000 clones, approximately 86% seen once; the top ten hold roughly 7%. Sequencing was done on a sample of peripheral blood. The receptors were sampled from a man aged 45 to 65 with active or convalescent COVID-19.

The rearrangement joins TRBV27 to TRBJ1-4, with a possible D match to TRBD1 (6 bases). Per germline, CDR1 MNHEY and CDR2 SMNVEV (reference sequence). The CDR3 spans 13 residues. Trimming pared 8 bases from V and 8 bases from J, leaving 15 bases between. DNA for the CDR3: TGTGCCAGCCAGAGGCAGGGGTGGGAAAAACTGTTTTTT. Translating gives CASQRQGWEKLFF.

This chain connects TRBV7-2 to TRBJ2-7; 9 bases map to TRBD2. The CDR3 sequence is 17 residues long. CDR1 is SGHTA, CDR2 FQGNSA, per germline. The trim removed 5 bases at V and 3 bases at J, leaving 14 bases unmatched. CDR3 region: CASSIDSGGAPLYEQYF. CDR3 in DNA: TGTGCCAGCAGCATCGATAGCGGGGGTGCCCCTCTCTACGAGCAGTACTTC.

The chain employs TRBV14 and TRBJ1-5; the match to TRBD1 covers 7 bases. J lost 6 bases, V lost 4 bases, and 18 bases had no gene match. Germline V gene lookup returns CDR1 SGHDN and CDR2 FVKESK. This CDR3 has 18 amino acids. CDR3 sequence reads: CASSRIGQAPGGGQPQHF. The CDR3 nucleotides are TGTGCCAGCAGCCGAATCGGACAGGCACCCGGAGGTGGTCAGCCCCAGCATTTT. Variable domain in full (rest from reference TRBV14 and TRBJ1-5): EAGVTQFPSHSVIEKGQTVTLRCDPISGHDNLYWYRRVMGKEIKFLLHFVKESKQDESGMPNNRFLAERTGGTYSTLKVQPAELEDSGVYFCASSRIGQAPGGGQPQHFGDGTRLSIL.

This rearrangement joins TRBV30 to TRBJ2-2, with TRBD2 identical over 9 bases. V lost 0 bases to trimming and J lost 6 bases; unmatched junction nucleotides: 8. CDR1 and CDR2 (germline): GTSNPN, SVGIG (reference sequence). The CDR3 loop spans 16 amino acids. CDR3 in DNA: TGTGCCTGGAGTGTAGTGCTAGCGGGGAGATCCGGGGAGCTGTTTTTT. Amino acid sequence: CAWSVVLAGRSGELFF.

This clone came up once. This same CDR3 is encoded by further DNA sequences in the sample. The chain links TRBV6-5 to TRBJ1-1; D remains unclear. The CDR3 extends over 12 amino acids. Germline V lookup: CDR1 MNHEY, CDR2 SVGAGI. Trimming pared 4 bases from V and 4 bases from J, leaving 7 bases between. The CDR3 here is CASSSAGTEAFF. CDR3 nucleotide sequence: TGTGCCAGCAGTTCGGCGGGCACTGAAGCTTTCTTT.

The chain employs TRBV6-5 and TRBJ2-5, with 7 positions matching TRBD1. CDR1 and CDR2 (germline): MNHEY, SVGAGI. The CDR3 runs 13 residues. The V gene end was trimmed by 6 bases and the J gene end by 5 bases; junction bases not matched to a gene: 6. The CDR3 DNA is TGTGCCAGCAGACAGGGGTCGGTGGAGACCCAGTACTTC. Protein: CASRQGSVETQYF.

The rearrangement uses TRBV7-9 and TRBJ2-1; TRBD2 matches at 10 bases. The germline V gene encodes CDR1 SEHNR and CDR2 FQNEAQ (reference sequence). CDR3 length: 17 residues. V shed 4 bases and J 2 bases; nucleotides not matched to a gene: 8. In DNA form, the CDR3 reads TGTGCCAGCAGCTCAATCTCTAGCGGGAGTCCCTACAATGAGCAGTTCTTC. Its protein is CASSSISSGSPYNEQFF.

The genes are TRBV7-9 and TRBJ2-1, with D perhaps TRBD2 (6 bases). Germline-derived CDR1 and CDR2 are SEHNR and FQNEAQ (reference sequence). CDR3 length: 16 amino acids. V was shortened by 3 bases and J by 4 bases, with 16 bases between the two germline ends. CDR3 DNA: TGTGCCAGCAGCTTCACGGAGGCAGGACTATACAATGAGCAGTTCTTC. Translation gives CASSFTEAGLYNEQFF.

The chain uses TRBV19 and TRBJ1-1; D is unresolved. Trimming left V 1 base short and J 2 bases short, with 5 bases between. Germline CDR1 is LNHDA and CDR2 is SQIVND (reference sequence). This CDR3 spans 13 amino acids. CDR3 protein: CASSIVHNTEAFF. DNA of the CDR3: TGTGCCAGTAGTATAGTTCATAACACTGAAGCTTTCTTT. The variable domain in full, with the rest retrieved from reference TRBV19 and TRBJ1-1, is DGGITQSPKYLFRKEGQNVTLSCEQNLNHDAMYWYRQDPGQGLRLIYYSQIVNDFQKGDIAEGYSVSREKKESFPLTVTSAQKNPTAFYLCASSIVHNTEAFFGQGTRLTVV.

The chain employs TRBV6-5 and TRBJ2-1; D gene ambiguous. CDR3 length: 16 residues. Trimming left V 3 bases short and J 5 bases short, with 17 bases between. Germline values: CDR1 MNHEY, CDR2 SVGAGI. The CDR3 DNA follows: TGTGCCAGCAGTTATGTTTTGTCGTCTAGGAACAATGAGCAGTTCTTC. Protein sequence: CASSYVLSSRNNEQFF.

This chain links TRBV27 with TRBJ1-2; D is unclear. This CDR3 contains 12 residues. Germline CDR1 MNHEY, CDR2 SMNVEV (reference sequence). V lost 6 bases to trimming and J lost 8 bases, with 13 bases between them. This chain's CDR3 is CASSSQLGGYTF. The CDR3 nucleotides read TGTGCCAGCAGCTCCCAGCTGGGCGGCTACACCTTC.

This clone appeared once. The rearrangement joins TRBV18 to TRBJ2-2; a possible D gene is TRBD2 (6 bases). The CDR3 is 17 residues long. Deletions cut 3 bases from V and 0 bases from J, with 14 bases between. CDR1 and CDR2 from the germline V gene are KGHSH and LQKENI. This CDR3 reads CASSPLSSGSNTGELFF. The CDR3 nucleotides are TGTGCCAGCTCACCCCTATCGAGCGGGTCGAACACCGGGGAGCTGTTTTTT.

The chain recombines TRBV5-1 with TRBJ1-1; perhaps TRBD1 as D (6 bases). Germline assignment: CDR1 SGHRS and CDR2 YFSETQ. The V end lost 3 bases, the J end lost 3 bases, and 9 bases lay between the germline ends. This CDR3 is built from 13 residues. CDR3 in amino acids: CASSSRGDTEAFF. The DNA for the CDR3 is TGCGCCAGCAGCTCCAGGGGCGACACTGAAGCTTTCTTT. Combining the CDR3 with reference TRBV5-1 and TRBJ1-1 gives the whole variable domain KAGVTQTPRYLIKTRGQQVTLSCSPISGHRSVSWYQQTPGQGLQFLFEYFSETQRNKGNFPGRFSGRQFSNSRSEMNVSTLELGDSALYLCASSSRGDTEAFFGQGTRLTVV.

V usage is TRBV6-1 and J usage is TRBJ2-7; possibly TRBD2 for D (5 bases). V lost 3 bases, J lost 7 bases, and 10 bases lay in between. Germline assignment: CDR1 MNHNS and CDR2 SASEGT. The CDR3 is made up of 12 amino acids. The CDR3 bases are TGTGCCAGCAGTGAGAGCCGGGATGAGCAGTACTTC. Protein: CASSESRDEQYF.

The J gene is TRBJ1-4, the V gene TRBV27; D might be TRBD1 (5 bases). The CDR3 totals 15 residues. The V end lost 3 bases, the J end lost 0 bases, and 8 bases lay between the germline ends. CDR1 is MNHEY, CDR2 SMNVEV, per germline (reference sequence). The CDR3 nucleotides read TGTGCCAGCAGTTTGACAGCCACAACTAATGAAAAACTGTTTTTT. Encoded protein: CASSLTATTNEKLFF.

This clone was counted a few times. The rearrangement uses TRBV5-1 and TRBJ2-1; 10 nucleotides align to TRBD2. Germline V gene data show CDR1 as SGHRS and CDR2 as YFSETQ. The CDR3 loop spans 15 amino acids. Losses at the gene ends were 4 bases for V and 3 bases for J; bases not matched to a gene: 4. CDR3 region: CASSPGLANYNEQFF. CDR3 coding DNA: TGCGCCAGCAGCCCGGGACTAGCGAACTACAATGAGCAGTTCTTC.

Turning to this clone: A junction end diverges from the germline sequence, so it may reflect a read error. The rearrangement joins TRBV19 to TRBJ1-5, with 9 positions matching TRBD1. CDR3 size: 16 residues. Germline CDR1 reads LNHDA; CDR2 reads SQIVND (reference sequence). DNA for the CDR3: TGTGCCAGCAGTATACGGAGCGGGACAGGGATTCAGCCCCAGCATTTT. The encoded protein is CASSIRSGTGIQPQHF. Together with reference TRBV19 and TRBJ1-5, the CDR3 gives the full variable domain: DGGITQSPKYLFRKEGQNVTLSCEQNLNHDAMYWYRQDPGQGLRLIYYSQIVNDFQKGDIAEGYSVSREKKESFPLTVTSAQKNPTAFYLCASSIRSGTGIQPQHFGDGTRLSIL.

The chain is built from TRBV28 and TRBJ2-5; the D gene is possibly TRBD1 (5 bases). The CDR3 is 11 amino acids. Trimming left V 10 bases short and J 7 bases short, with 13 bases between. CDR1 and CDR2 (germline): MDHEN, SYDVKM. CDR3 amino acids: CATTDSWTQYF. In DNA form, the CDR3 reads TGTGCCACGACAGACTCTTGGACCCAGTACTTC.

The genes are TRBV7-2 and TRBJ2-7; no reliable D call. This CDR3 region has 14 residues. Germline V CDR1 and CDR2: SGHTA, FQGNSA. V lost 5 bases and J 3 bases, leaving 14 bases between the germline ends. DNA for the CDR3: TGTGCCAGCAGCGCAGACAACGGTCGCTACGAGCAGTACTTC. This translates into CASSADNGRYEQYF.

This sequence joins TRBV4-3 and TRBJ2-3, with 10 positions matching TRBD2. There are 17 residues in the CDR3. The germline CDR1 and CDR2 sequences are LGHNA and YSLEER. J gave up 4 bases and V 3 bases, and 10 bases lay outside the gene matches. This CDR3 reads CASSQYLAGGSADTQYF. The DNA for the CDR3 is TGCGCCAGCAGCCAGTATTTAGCGGGGGGAAGTGCAGATACGCAGTATTTT.

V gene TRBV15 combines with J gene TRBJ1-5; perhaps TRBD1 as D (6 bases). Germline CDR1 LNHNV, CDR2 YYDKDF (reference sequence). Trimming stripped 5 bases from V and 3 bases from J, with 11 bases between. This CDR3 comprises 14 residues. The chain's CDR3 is CATSQGLYNQPQHF. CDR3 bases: TGTGCCACCAGCCAGGGGCTGTACAATCAGCCCCAGCATTTT.

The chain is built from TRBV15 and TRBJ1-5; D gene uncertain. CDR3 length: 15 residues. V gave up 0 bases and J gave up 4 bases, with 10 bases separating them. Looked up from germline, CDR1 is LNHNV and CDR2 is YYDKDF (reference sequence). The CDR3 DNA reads TGTGCCACCAGCAGAGATTCGACATCGAATCAGCCCCAGCATTTT. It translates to CATSRDSTSNQPQHF.

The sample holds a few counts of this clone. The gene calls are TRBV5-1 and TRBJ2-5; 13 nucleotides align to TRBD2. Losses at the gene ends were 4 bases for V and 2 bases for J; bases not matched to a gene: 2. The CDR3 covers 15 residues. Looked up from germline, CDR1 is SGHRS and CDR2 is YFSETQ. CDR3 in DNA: TGCGCCAGCAGCAAGACTAGCGGGGGGCAAGAGACCCAGTACTTC. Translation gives CASSKTSGGQETQYF.

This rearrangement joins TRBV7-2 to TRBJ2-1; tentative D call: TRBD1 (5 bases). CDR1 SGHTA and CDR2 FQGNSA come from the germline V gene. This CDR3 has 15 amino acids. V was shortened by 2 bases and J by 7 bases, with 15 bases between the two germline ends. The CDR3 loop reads CASSLNGVGANEQFF. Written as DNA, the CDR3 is TGTGCCAGCAGCTTAAATGGCGTAGGGGCAAATGAGCAGTTCTTC.

In DNA, the CDR3 is TGTGCAAGTCGCCCGCGTAGCGGGCTAACCTACGAGCAGTACTTC. This sequence encodes CASRPRSGLTYEQYF. This chain joins TRBV12-2 and TRBJ2-7; TRBD2 is taken as the D call from the table, unchecked against the DNA. TRBV12-2 constitutes a pseudogene. The CDR3 is made up of 15 amino acids.